Listed below are T cell receptor beta chains from one sample, sequenced in a study of identical twins. TCRdb re-derived calls from the 5' RACE reads in MiXCR, one entry per CDR3 protein. The repertoire holds about 890,000 distinct CDR3 sequences, with approximately 13% as singletons. These same records also appear under a second study, on yellow fever vaccine responses in identical twins.

Material for sequencing was PBMCs. The source of these receptors is a woman aged 18-29 years in good health. Each CDR3 is given with its conserved first and last residue. The order of the fields is clone size, J gene, D gene, V gene, CDR3 DNA, CDR3 protein. The D gene is left open where the match is weak. Size is omitted from some rows. Given values are once, few, many or a class for expanded clones.

-	TRBJ2-5	TRBD2	TRBV6-5	TGTGCCAGCAGTTGGGGTGGGCTAGCGGGTGGTGAGACCCAGTACTTC	CASSWGGLAGGETQYF
-	TRBJ2-1	-	TRBV23-1	TGCGCCAGCAGTACCGGGCTGAACTTTGACAATGAGCAGTTCTTC	CASSTGLNFDNEQFF
-	TRBJ2-2	-	TRBV6-1	TGTGCCAGCAGACAACAGGGACTCACCGGGGAGCTGTTTTTT	CASRQQGLTGELFF
many	TRBJ1-4	-	TRBV5-1	TGCGCCAGCAGCTTGGGGCAAGGTACTAATGAAAAACTGTTTTTT	CASSLGQGTNEKLFF
few	TRBJ2-2	-	TRBV4-1	TGCGCCAGCAGCCAAGAAGCCAGAAACACCGGGGAGCTGTTTTTT	CASSQEARNTGELFF
few	TRBJ2-1	TRBD1	TRBV6-1	TGTGCCAGCACTAAGGGGGCTAGCACGGTCTACAATGAGCAGTTCTTC	CASTKGASTVYNEQFF
-	TRBJ2-2	-	TRBV7-8	TGTGCCAGCAGCTTAGAACAGGGAGGGGGCACCGGGGAGCTGTTTTTT	CASSLEQGGGTGELFF
few	TRBJ2-1	-	TRBV12-3/TRBV12-4	TGTGCCGGCTCGGTTAGCTCCTACAATGAGCAGTTCTTC	CAGSVSSYNEQFF
-	TRBJ2-7	TRBD1	TRBV10-2	TGCGCCAGCTCAGAGCAGGGGGCTGGTGAGCAGTACTTC	CASSEQGAGEQYF
few	TRBJ2-3	TRBD1	TRBV10-3	TGTGCCATCAGTGGACAGGGTAATTCAGATACGCAGTATTTT	CAISGQGNSDTQYF
-	TRBJ1-2	TRBD1	TRBV5-1	TGCGCCAGCAGCTTGGCCAAAGCAGGGGGCAACTATGGCTACACCTTC	CASSLAKAGGNYGYTF
-	TRBJ1-4	TRBD1	TRBV29-1	TGCAGCGTTCCGCAGGGGGCGGGGAATGAAAAACTGTTTTTT	CSVPQGAGNEKLFF
-	TRBJ2-1	TRBD2	TRBV12-3/TRBV12-4	TGTGCCAGCATTTGGAGCGGGGGGGAATACAATGAGCAGTTCTTC	CASIWSGGEYNEQFF
-	TRBJ1-4	-	TRBV5-1	TGCGCCAGCAGCTTGGCCATAGACAGTGTGAATGAAAAACTGTTTTTT	CASSLAIDSVNEKLFF
-	TRBJ2-2	TRBD2	TRBV5-1	TGCGCCAGCAGCTTGGAACCTAGCGGGGGCCTCGCGAACACCGGGGAGCTGTTTTTT	CASSLEPSGGLANTGELFF
few	TRBJ1-1	TRBD1	TRBV11-2	TGTGCCAGCACTCAGGGGGCAACCACTGAAGCTTTCTTT	CASTQGATTEAFF
few	TRBJ2-1	-	TRBV10-3	TGTGCCATCAGTGAGTCTCGGGGTTTGGTCTCCAATGAGCAGTTCTTC	CAISESRGLVSNEQFF
-	TRBJ2-5	TRBD2	TRBV12-3/TRBV12-4	TGTGCCAGCAGTTCTCGGACTAGCGCTGAAGAGACCCAGTACTTC	CASSSRTSAEETQYF
-	TRBJ1-4	-	TRBV5-1	TGCGCCAGCAGCAGGGGCGGTGGGTCTAATGAAAAACTGTTTTTT	CASSRGGGSNEKLFF
-	TRBJ2-1	TRBD2	TRBV7-8	TGTGCCAGCAGCCCATGGACTAGCGGGGTCTCTGAGCAGTTCTTC	CASSPWTSGVSEQFF
-	TRBJ2-1	-	TRBV7-8	TGTGCCAGCAGCCCGGAACAGGGCCTCTCCTACAATGAGCAGTTCTTC	CASSPEQGLSYNEQFF
few	TRBJ2-3	TRBD2	TRBV19	TGTGCCAGTAGACCGACTAGCGCCAGCACAGATACGCAGTATTTT	CASRPTSASTDTQYF
-	TRBJ2-1	-	TRBV12-3/TRBV12-4	TGTGCCAGCAGTTTAAAGGGCAGGGGATATCGGAATGAGCAGTTCTTC	CASSLKGRGYRNEQFF
few	TRBJ1-2	-	TRBV6-5	TGTGCCAGCGAGGGGAACTATGGCTACACCTTC	CASEGNYGYTF
-	TRBJ1-1	-	TRBV20-1	TGCAGTGTTTTAGGGGGGCCGATGAACACTGAAGCTTTCTTT	CSVLGGPMNTEAFF
-	TRBJ1-6	TRBD1	TRBV27	TGTGCCAGCAGCCGGACAGGGCCCATCTCCTATAATTCACCCCTCCACTTT	CASSRTGPISYNSPLHF
-	TRBJ1-6	TRBD1	TRBV2	TGTGCCAGCAGACAAGGGGGCAGGGAAAATTCACCCCTCCACTTT	CASRQGGRENSPLHF
-	TRBJ2-7	TRBD2	TRBV20-1	TGCAGTGCTAGATCACGTGGGAGGGCCTCCGAGCAGTACTTC	CSARSRGRASEQYF
few	TRBJ1-1	-	TRBV20-1	TGCAGTGTGGCACTGAACACTGAAGCTTTCTTT	CSVALNTEAFF
-	TRBJ1-6	-	TRBV21-1	TGTGCCAGCAGAAAAAGGTGGGGGCGTAACCTCCACTTT	CASRKRWGRNLHF
few	TRBJ1-6	-	TRBV7-2	TGTGCCAGCAGCTTAGCATCCTATAATTCACCCCTCCACTTT	CASSLASYNSPLHF
few	TRBJ2-5	-	TRBV24-1	TGTGCCACCAGTGATCCCGGACTCGGCGGGGAGACCCAGTACTTC	CATSDPGLGGETQYF
-	TRBJ1-2	-	TRBV4-1	TGCGCCAGCAGCCGGGACCAGACTTTTAACTATGGCTACACCTTC	CASSRDQTFNYGYTF
few	TRBJ1-1	-	TRBV6-2/TRBV6-3	TGTGCCAGCAGTCCCGGGCCAGCTGTGTCCGACACTGAAGCTTTCTTT	CASSPGPAVSDTEAFF
few	TRBJ2-1	-	TRBV9	TGTGCCAGCAGCGTAAAAGGGGAGAGTGAGCAGTTCTTC	CASSVKGESEQFF
-	TRBJ2-2	-	TRBV6-1	TGTGCCAGCAGAAGAGGGACGACCGGGGAGCTGTTTTTT	CASRRGTTGELFF
many	TRBJ2-1	TRBD2	TRBV12-3/TRBV12-4	TGTGCCAGCAGTTTAGTAAGCGGGGGGTACAATGAGCAGTTCTTC	CASSLVSGGYNEQFF
-	TRBJ2-1	TRBD1	TRBV7-9	TGTGCCAGCAGCTTACGGCCGGGACAGGGGTTCAATGAGCAGTTCTTC	CASSLRPGQGFNEQFF
-	TRBJ2-7	TRBD2	TRBV9	TGTGCCAGCAGCGTAGGGTCTAGCGGCTTCGCCTACGAGCAGTACTTC	CASSVGSSGFAYEQYF
few	TRBJ2-1	TRBD2	TRBV10-3	TGTGCCATCAGTGAGAACGAAGCGGGGCCCTACAATGAGCAGTTCTTC	CAISENEAGPYNEQFF
-	TRBJ1-1	-	TRBV2	TGTGCCAGCAGCCCAATACCGGGGGGTGAAGCTTTCTTT	CASSPIPGGEAFF
few	TRBJ1-5	-	TRBV9	TGTGCCAGCAGCGTAGGGGGACCGGGCCAGCCCCAGCATTTT	CASSVGGPGQPQHF
many	TRBJ1-1	-	TRBV12-3/TRBV12-4	TGTGCCAGCAGCCTTTTGGAGGGGACCAACACTGAAGCTTTCTTT	CASSLLEGTNTEAFF